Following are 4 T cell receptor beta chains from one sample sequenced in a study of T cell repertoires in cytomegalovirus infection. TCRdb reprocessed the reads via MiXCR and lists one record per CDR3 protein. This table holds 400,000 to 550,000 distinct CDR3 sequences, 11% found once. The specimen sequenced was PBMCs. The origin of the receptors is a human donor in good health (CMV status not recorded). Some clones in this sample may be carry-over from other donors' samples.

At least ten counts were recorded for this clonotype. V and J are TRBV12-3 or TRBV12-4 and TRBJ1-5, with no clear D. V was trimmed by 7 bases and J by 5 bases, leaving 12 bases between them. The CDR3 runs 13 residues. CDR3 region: CASMDSADQPQHF. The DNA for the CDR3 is TGTGCCAGCATGGACTCCGCGGATCAGCCCCAGCATTTT.

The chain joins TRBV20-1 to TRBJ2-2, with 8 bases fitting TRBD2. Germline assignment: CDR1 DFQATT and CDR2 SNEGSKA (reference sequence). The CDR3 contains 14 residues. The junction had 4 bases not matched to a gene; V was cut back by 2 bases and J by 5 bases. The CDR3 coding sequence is TGCAGTGCTAGAAGCGGGGGACCGACCGGGGAGCTGTTTTTT. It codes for CSARSGGPTGELFF.

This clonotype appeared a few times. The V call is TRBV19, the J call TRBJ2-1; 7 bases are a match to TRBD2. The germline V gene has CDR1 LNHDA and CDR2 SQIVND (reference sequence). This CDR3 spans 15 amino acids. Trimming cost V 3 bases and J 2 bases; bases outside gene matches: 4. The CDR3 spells CASSIRRGTYNEQFF. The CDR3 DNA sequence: TGTGCCAGTAGTATCAGGCGGGGGACCTACAATGAGCAGTTCTTC.

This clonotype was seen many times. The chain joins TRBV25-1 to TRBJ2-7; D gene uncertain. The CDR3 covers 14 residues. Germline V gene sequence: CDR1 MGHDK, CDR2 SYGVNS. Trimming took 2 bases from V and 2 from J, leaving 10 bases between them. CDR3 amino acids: CASSEMDRPYEQYF. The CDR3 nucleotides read TGTGCCAGCAGTGAAATGGACCGCCCCTACGAGCAGTACTTC.